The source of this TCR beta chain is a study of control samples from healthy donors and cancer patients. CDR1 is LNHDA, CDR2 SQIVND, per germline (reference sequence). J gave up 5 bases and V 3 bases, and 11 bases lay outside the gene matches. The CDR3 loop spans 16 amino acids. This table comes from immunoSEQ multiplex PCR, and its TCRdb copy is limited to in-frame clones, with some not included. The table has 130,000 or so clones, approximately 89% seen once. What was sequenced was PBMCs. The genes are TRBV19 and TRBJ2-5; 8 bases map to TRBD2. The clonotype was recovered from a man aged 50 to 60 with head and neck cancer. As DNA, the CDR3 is TGTGCCAGTAGTATTCGTAGCGGGGCCCCGACTGAGACCCAGTACTTC. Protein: CASSIRSGAPTETQYF.